A selection of T cell receptor beta chains follows, all from one sample in a study of CD8 T cells in ankylosing spondylitis. MiXCR, applied by TCRdb to the 5' RACE reads, yields one record per CDR3 protein. The sample shows around 150,000 distinct CDR3 sequences, under 45% of them seen only once. Material: synovial fluid, either unsorted or a sorted T cell fraction (not recorded which). The receptors originated from a male donor with ankylosing spondylitis. CDR3s include the opening cysteine and the closing phenylalanine or tryptophan. Fields, in order: clone size, J gene, D gene, V gene, CDR3 DNA, CDR3 protein. D genes are given only for firm matches. The size of a clone is reported for some rows only, either as once, few or many, or as a class for expanded clones.

NA | TRBJ1-5 | NA | TRBV7-9 | TGTGCCAGCAGCTTAGTAGGCGTCGGGCCCAATCAGCCCCAGCATTTT | CASSLVGVGPNQPQHF
NA | TRBJ1-2 | TRBD1 | TRBV5-1 | TGCGCCAGCAGCTCCTTCCCGGGACAGGGGTTTTACTATGGCTACACCTTC | CASSSFPGQGFYYGYTF
NA | TRBJ2-5 | TRBD1 | TRBV5-1 | TGCGCCAGCAGGCGGACAGGGTCGCCACCCAGGGAGACCCAGTACTTC | CASRRTGSPPRETQYF
NA | TRBJ2-1 | NA | TRBV20-1 | TGCAGTGCTCCCTTTTGTAGGGGTAAGGGAAATGAGCAGTTCTTC | CSAPFCRGKGNEQFF
few | TRBJ1-1 | NA | TRBV30 | TGTGCCTGGAGTGTACTTAACAGCGACCGGTGGGGCACTGAAGCTTTCTTT | CAWSVLNSDRWGTEAFF
NA | TRBJ1-5 | NA | TRBV5-8 | TGTGCCAGCAGCACGGATGTAAGCAATCAGCCCCAGCATTTT | CASSTDVSNQPQHF
NA | TRBJ2-5 | TRBD2 | TRBV2 | TGTGCCAGCAGTGAAGGGACTAGCGGGGTTTATGAGACCCAGTACTTC | CASSEGTSGVYETQYF
NA | TRBJ2-7 | NA | TRBV20-1 | TGCAGTGTTCAGAGGGACTCTCTCTACGAGCAGTACTTC | CSVQRDSLYEQYF
few | TRBJ1-3 | NA | TRBV12-3/TRBV12-4 | TGTGCCAGCAGTTTGATTCGAAGAAGCTCTGGAAACACCATATATTTT | CASSLIRRSSGNTIYF
once | TRBJ2-4 | NA | TRBV4-1 | TGCGCCAGCAGCCGGAGTTTCACGTTGGGAGTCGCCAAAAACATTCAGTACTTC | CASSRSFTLGVAKNIQYF
NA | TRBJ1-2 | NA | TRBV2 | TGTGCCAGCAGCCCCGGGGGGGCAGACAGCGACTATGGCTACACCTTC | CASSPGGADSDYGYTF
few | TRBJ1-5 | NA | TRBV7-9 | TGTGCCAGCAGCTCAAACAGGGACAATCAGCCCCAGCATTTT | CASSSNRDNQPQHF
NA | TRBJ2-2 | NA | TRBV9 | TGTGCCAGCAGCGCTCCCGGGACTCGCGAAAACACCGGGGAGCTGTTTTTT | CASSAPGTRENTGELFF
NA | TRBJ2-5 | TRBD1 | TRBV15 | TGTGCCACCAGCAGTCGGACAGGGGGCGGGGAGACCCAGTACTTC | CATSSRTGGGETQYF
NA | TRBJ2-2 | NA | TRBV11-3 | TGTGCCAGCAGCTTAGATTGGTCAAGGGCCCACACCGGGGAGCTGTTTTTT | CASSLDWSRAHTGELFF
NA | TRBJ2-1 | TRBD2 | TRBV20-1 | TGCAGTGCATTAGCGGGAGGGCCATTTGAGCAGTTCTTC | CSALAGGPFEQFF
few | TRBJ1-1 | NA | TRBV7-9 | TGTGCCAGCAGCTTATTGGGGGAGGACACTGAAGCTTTCTTT | CASSLLGEDTEAFF
NA | TRBJ2-7 | TRBD2 | TRBV12-3/TRBV12-4 | TGTGCCAGCAGTATGACTAGCCCCGCACTTTACGAGCAGTACTTC | CASSMTSPALYEQYF
once | TRBJ2-3 | TRBD2 | TRBV29-1 | TGCAGCGTTGAACCCGGGACTAGCGGGAGATATATAGATACGCAGTATTTT | CSVEPGTSGRYIDTQYF
NA | TRBJ2-2 | TRBD2 | TRBV4-1 | TGCGCCAGCAGCCCCGACGGGACTAGCGAGAACACCGGGGAGCTGTTTTTT | CASSPDGTSENTGELFF
NA | TRBJ2-1 | TRBD1 | TRBV11-2 | TGTGCCAGCAGCTTACTCCGGGACAGGGGCCTGAATGAGCAGTTCTTC | CASSLLRDRGLNEQFF
few | TRBJ2-6 | TRBD1 | TRBV28 | TGTGCCAGCAGTTTACGGTTGGGACAGGAACCCTCTGGGGCCAACGTCCTGACTTTC | CASSLRLGQEPSGANVLTF
once | TRBJ2-1 | NA | TRBV7-9 | TGTGCCAGCAGCTTAGCGGCACGGCCAATAAGCCACAATGAGCAGTTCTTC | CASSLAARPISHNEQFF
NA | TRBJ1-1 | NA | TRBV7-4 | TGTGCCAGCACCCCCACGGGCAGTTTGCGGACTGAAGCTTTCTTT | CASTPTGSLRTEAFF
few | TRBJ2-5 | TRBD2 | TRBV7-2 | TGTGCCAGCAGCTCCACCAGACTAGCGGGGAGGGAGACCCAGTACTTC | CASSSTRLAGRETQYF
few | TRBJ2-1 | NA | TRBV7-7 | TGTGCTAGCAGCTTAGACACCTACAATGAGCAGTTCTTC | CASSLDTYNEQFF
NA | TRBJ2-5 | NA | TRBV3-1 | TGTGCCAGCAGCCAAGGACTGGAGACCCAGTACTTC | CASSQGLETQYF
many | TRBJ2-1 | TRBD1 | TRBV20-1 | TGCAGTGCTAGAGACTTGACAGGGGCTGACTACAATGAGCAGTTCTTC | CSARDLTGADYNEQFF
NA | TRBJ2-3 | TRBD2 | TRBV5-4 | TGTGCCAGCAGCCGCGGGGGGGGGGCCGGGACAGATACGCAGTATTTT | CASSRGGGAGTDTQYF
NA | TRBJ2-2 | NA | TRBV7-9 | TGTGCCAGCAGTCGTGAAGGGCGGGAGCTGTTTTTT | CASSREGRELFF
NA | TRBJ2-7 | TRBD2 | TRBV5-1 | TGCGCCAGCAGCTTGGCCGTGGCAGGGGAAGCGGGAGACGACGAGCAGTACTTC | CASSLAVAGEAGDDEQYF
NA | TRBJ2-7 | TRBD1 | TRBV12-3/TRBV12-4 | TGTGCCAGCAGTTTGGACCGAACAGGGGGCTCTCTTTATAGCGAGCAGTACTTC | CASSLDRTGGSLYSEQYF
many | TRBJ2-1 | NA | TRBV7-2 | TGTGCCAGCAACTATGAAGGGATTGAGCAGTTCTTC | CASNYEGIEQFF
medium-sized | TRBJ2-3 | NA | TRBV7-9 | TGTGCCAGCAGCTCCCCGGCGCACAGCACAGATACGCAGTATTTT | CASSSPAHSTDTQYF
few | TRBJ2-2 | NA | TRBV24-1 | TGTGCCACCAGTGATTTCCGACAGTACACCGGGGAGCTGTTTTTT | CATSDFRQYTGELFF
NA | TRBJ2-1 | TRBD2 | TRBV24-1 | TGTGCCACCAGTGATTGGAAGACAGGGACTAGCGGGGGTCAAAACCTAAATGAGCAGTTCTTC | CATSDWKTGTSGGQNLNEQFF
NA | TRBJ1-2 | NA | TRBV7-3 | TGTGCCAGCAGCTTATTGCCAGGGTGGCATGGCTACACCTTC | CASSLLPGWHGYTF
NA | TRBJ2-1 | TRBD2 | TRBV4-1 | TGCGCCAGCAGCCGGGGGGGCTCCTACAATGAGCAGTTCTTC | CASSRGGSYNEQFF
few | TRBJ2-7 | TRBD2 | TRBV27 | TGTGCCAGCAGTCCTCTGGGACTAGCGGCCTACGAGCAGTACTTC | CASSPLGLAAYEQYF
NA | TRBJ1-6 | NA | TRBV4-1 | TGCGCCAGCAGTCAGGACCGGAGCTCCTATAATTCACCCCTCCACTTT | CASSQDRSSYNSPLHF
NA | TRBJ1-2 | NA | TRBV12-3/TRBV12-4 | TGTGCCAGCAGTTTTTCCCCCTCGGACTATGGCTACACCTTC | CASSFSPSDYGYTF
large | TRBJ1-2 | NA | TRBV7-9 | TGTGCCAGCAGCCCTGGGGCAGCCAACTATGGCTACACCTTC | CASSPGAANYGYTF
once | TRBJ1-2 | TRBD1 | TRBV4-1 | TGCGCCAGCAGCCAAGACGGGACAGCTAGCTTC | CASSQDGTASF
NA | TRBJ2-1 | NA | TRBV28 | TGTGCCAGCAATTACCTCGGGACGCGGGTACAAAGTGAGCAGTTCTTC | CASNYLGTRVQSEQFF
NA | TRBJ2-1 | TRBD2 | TRBV3-1 | TGTGCCAGCAGACCCGGGACTAGCGGGAGTCGGGAGCAGTTCTTC | CASRPGTSGSREQFF